The present entry profiles one TCR beta chain with its context. This CDR3 region has 14 residues. V was shortened by 6 bases and J by 0 bases, with 11 bases between the two germline ends. Germline CDR1 LGHDT, CDR2 YNNKEL (reference sequence). Source study methods: Counts of nucleated cells, estimated from reference gene primer amplification, were obtained. Libraries were prepared by immunoSEQ multiplex PCR; TCRdb keeps only in-frame clonotypes and omits some of them. That table is the source of V, J and clone size, and D and trimming were worked out from the DNA. The sample lists about 140,000 clones; more than 65% were seen once. The data were obtained in a study of blood T cell repertoires in COVID-19. Background on the study: Samples of COVID-19 (acute and convalescent) were obtained from the United States, Italy and Spain. Sources were T cells, B-cell-depleted T cells, or PBMCs; the material itself was cDNA or gDNA.

The clonotype comes from an older man with acute or convalescent COVID-19. The chain couples TRBV3-1 (or the pseudogene TRBV3-2) to TRBJ1-1; the D gene is possibly TRBD1 (6 bases). The sample comprised peripheral blood. The CDR3 sequence is CASSPQGMNTEAFF. The CDR3 DNA sequence: TGTGCCAGCAGTCCACAGGGAATGAACACTGAAGCTTTCTTT.